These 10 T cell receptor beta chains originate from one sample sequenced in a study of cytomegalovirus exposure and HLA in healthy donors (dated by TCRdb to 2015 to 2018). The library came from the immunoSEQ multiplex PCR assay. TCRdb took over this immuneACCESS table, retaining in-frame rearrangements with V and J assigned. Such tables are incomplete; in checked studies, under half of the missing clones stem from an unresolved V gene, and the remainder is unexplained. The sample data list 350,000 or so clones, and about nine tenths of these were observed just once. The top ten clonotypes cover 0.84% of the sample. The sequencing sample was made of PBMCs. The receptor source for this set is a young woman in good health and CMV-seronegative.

In DNA, the CDR3 is TGTGCCAGCTCACCCAAGGGGTCAGATACGCAGTATTTT. Translating gives CASSPKGSDTQYF. The rearrangement joins TRBV18 to TRBJ2-3, with D possibly being TRBD1 (5 bases). There are 13 residues in the CDR3. Germline V gives CDR1 KGHSH, CDR2 LQKENI. V was pared by 3 bases and J by 4 bases, with 8 bases between.

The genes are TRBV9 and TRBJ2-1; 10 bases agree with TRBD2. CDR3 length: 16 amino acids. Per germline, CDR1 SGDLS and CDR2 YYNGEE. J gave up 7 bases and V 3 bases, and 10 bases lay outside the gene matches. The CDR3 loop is CASSGYPSGSTNEQFF. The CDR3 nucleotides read TGTGCCAGCAGCGGGTACCCTAGCGGGAGTACGAATGAGCAGTTCTTC.

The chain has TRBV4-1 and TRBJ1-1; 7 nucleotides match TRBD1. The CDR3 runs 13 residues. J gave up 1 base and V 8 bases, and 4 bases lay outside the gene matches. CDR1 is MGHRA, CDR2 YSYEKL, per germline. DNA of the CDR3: TGCGCCAGCCGCCGGACAGGGAACACTGAAGCTTTCTTT. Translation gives CASRRTGNTEAFF.

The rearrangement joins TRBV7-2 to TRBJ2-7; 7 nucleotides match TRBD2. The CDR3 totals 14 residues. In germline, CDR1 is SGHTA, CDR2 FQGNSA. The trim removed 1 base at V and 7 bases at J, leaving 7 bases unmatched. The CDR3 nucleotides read TGTGCCAGCAGCTTAGGGGAGGGGATGGGAGAGCAGTACTTC. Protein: CASSLGEGMGEQYF.

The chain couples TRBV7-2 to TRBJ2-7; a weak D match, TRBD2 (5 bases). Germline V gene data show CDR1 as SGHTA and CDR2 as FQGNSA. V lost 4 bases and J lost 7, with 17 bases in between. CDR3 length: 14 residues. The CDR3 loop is CASSSLGSVGEQYF. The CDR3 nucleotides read TGTGCCAGCAGCTCCCTGGGTAGCGTGGGGGAGCAGTACTTC.

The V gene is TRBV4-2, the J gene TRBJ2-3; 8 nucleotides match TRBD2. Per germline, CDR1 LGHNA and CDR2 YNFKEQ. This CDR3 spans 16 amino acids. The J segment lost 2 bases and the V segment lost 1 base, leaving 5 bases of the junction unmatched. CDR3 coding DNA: TGTGCCAGCAGCCAAGGGGTAGCGGGACACACAGATACGCAGTATTTT. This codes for CASSQGVAGHTDTQYF.

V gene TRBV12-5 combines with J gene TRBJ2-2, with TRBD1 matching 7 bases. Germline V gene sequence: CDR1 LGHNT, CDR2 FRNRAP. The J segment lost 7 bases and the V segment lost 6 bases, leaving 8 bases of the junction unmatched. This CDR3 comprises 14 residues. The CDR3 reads CASGTTGQIGELFF. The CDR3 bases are TGTGCTAGTGGGACTACGGGACAGATCGGGGAGCTGTTTTTT.

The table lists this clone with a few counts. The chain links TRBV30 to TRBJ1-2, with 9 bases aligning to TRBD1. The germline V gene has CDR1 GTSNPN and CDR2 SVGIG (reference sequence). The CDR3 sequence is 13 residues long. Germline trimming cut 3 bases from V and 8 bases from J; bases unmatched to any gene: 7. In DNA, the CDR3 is TGTGCCTGGAGACCAAGGACAGGGGAGGGCTACACCTTC. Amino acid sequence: CAWRPRTGEGYTF.

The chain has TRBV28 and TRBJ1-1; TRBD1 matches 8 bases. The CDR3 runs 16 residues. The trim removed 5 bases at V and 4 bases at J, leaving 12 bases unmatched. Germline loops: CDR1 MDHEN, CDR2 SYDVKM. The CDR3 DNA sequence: TGTGCCAGCAGTGACCCCCGACAGGGGTGGGGCACTGAAGCTTTCTTT. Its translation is CASSDPRQGWGTEAFF. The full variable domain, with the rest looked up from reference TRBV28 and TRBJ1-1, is DVKVTQSSRYLVKRTGEKVFLECVQDMDHENMFWYRQDPGLGLRLIYFSYDVKMKEKGDIPEGYSVSREKKERFSLILESASTNQTSMYLCASSDPRQGWGTEAFFGQGTRLTVV.

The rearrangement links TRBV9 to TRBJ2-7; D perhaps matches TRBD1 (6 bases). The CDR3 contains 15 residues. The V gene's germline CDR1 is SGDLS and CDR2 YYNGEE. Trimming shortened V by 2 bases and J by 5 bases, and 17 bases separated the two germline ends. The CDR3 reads CASSVTPQGADEQYF. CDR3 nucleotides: TGTGCCAGCAGCGTCACCCCACAGGGTGCAGACGAGCAGTACTTC.